This T cell receptor beta chain was captured by sequencing in a study of HIV-infected patients and healthy controls. Germline V gene sequence: CDR1 LGHDT, CDR2 YNNKEL (reference sequence). The trim removed 4 bases at V and 10 bases at J, leaving 9 bases unmatched. The CDR3 totals 15 residues. Using its own MiXCR run on the 5' RACE reads, TCRdb lists one record per CDR3 protein. The sample yields 60,000 to 75,000 distinct CDR3 sequences, about 17% seen once. The chain carries TRBV3-1 and TRBJ1-6; 8 bases match TRBD1. The sequenced material came from CD4+ T cells from blood. This receptor was identified in a human donor in good health. The CDR3 spells CASSPRTGRTSPLHF. CDR3 nucleotides: TGTGCCAGCAGCCCCCGGACAGGGAGAACCTCACCCCTCCACTTT.